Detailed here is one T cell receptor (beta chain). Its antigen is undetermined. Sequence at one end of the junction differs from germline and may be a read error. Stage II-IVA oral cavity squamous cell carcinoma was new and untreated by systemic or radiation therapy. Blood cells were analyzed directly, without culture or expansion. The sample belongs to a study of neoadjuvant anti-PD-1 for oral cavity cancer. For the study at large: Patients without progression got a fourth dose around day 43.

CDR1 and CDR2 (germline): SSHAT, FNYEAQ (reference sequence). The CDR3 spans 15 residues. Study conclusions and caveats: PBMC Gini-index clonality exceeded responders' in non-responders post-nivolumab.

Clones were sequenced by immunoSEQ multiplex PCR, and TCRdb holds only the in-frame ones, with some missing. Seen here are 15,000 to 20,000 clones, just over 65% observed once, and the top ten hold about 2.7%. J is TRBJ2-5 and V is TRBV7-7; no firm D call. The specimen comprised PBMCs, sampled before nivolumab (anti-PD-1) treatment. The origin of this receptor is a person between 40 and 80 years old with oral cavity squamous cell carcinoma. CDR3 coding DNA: TGTGCTAGCAGCTTAGGTCTTCATGCGTCAGAGACCCAGTACTTC. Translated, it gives CASSLGLHASETQYF.